Below, 2 T cell receptor beta chains from the same sample are listed, as sequenced in a study of Ad26.COV2.S vaccination and SARS-CoV-2 variants. Clones were read by immunoSEQ multiplex PCR, and TCRdb kept only the in-frame ones, dropping some. The repertoire includes about 380,000 clones, roughly 85% of them detected once, and approximately 7.8% sits in the top ten. Described treatment: some 20 received Ad26.COV2.S at low or high dose, single or two shots; about 5 received placebo; per-sample allocation not given. The samples were gathered on day 63 after the first injection of vaccine or placebo. This material consisted of peripheral blood, taken in a trial of Ad26.COV2.S vaccine versus placebo. These receptors were collected from a person aged 18 to 59 who received the Ad26.COV2.S COVID-19 vaccine or a placebo.

This chain connects TRBV19 to TRBJ2-7; 11 bases are a match to TRBD2. CDR1 and CDR2 from the germline V gene are LNHDA and SQIVND (reference sequence). V was clipped by 7 bases and J by 5 bases; unmatched bases: 1. There are 12 residues in the CDR3. The CDR3 DNA reads as TGTGCCAGTACACTAGCGGGGGACGAGCAGTACTTC. Translating it yields CASTLAGDEQYF.

The rearrangement uses TRBV6-5 and TRBJ2-3; D is tentatively TRBD1 or TRBD2 (6 bases each). The germline gives CDR1 MNHEY, CDR2 SVGAGI. CDR3 size: 14 residues. The CDR3 here is CESEGVKGTDTQYF. DNA of the CDR3: TGTGAATCGGAGGGGGTTAAAGGTACAGATACGCAGTATTTT.